A selection of T cell receptor beta chains follows, all from one sample in a study of blood T cell repertoires in COVID-19. TCRdb's copy holds only in-frame clones and misses some; the assay was immunoSEQ multiplex PCR. The sample has about 100,000 clones; 80% to 90% are singletons. Sequencing used peripheral blood. The receptors were gathered from a man aged 45 to 65 with acute or convalescent COVID-19. The CDR3 runs from the conserved cysteine through the conserved F or W. D genes are given only for firm matches. Rows give clone size only sometimes, using once, few, many, or a class for an expanded clone.

clone size: few
V gene: TRBV28
J gene: TRBJ2-2
D gene: TRBD1
CDR3 DNA: TGTGCCAGCAGTTTACCCGGGACAGGGGTTGCAAACACCGGGGAGCTGTTTTTT
CDR3 protein: CASSLPGTGVANTGELFF

clone size: .
V gene: TRBV24-1
J gene: TRBJ1-2
D gene: .
CDR3 DNA: TGTGCCACCAGCGAAACGGGGTATGGCTACACCTTC
CDR3 protein: CATSETGYGYTF

clone size: .
V gene: TRBV18
J gene: TRBJ2-3
D gene: .
CDR3 DNA: TGTGCCAGCTCACCCTTTGGCGATACGCAGTATTTT
CDR3 protein: CASSPFGDTQYF

clone size: .
V gene: TRBV25-1
J gene: TRBJ2-2
D gene: .
CDR3 DNA: TGTGCCAGCAGTGGCCGACTAACCAGCACCGGGGAGCTGTTTTTT
CDR3 protein: CASSGRLTSTGELFF

clone size: few
V gene: TRBV5-1
J gene: TRBJ2-5
D gene: TRBD1
CDR3 DNA: TGCGCCAGCAGCTTTGCCAGCGGGACAGGGGGTAGAGAGACCCAGTACTTC
CDR3 protein: CASSFASGTGGRETQYF

clone size: .
V gene: TRBV28
J gene: TRBJ2-4
D gene: .
CDR3 DNA: TGTGCCAGCAGATCTTACGAGCCACAAAACATTCAGTACTTC
CDR3 protein: CASRSYEPQNIQYF

clone size: .
V gene: TRBV27
J gene: TRBJ2-6
D gene: .
CDR3 DNA: TGTGCCAGCAGTTCGACAGACTCTGGGGCCAACGTCCTGACTTTC
CDR3 protein: CASSSTDSGANVLTF

clone size: .
V gene: TRBV5-1
J gene: TRBJ1-3
D gene: .
CDR3 DNA: TGCGCCAGCAGCGAAGACGGGAGCTCTGGAAACACCATATATTTT
CDR3 protein: CASSEDGSSGNTIYF

clone size: .
V gene: TRBV19
J gene: TRBJ2-3
D gene: TRBD2
CDR3 DNA: TGTGCCAGTAGTATCTCCCATCATTTAGCGGGAGGAACAGATACGCAGTATTTT
CDR3 protein: CASSISHHLAGGTDTQYF

clone size: .
V gene: TRBV6-4
J gene: TRBJ2-1
D gene: .
CDR3 DNA: TGTGCCAGCAGTGAAGCGGGCGGGACGAGTAGTAGGTTCTTC
CDR3 protein: CASSEAGGTSSRFF

clone size: .
V gene: TRBV6-6
J gene: TRBJ1-1
D gene: .
CDR3 DNA: TGTGCCAGCAGATCAGGCCAGGGGAACACTGAAGCTTTCTTT
CDR3 protein: CASRSGQGNTEAFF

clone size: .
V gene: TRBV4-1
J gene: TRBJ2-1
D gene: .
CDR3 DNA: TGCGCCAGCAGCCAAGAAGGTGGCCAGGGGAACTACAATGAGCAGTTCTTC
CDR3 protein: CASSQEGGQGNYNEQFF

clone size: few
V gene: TRBV14
J gene: TRBJ1-6
D gene: .
CDR3 DNA: TGTGCCAGCAGTCTTGACAGCCTAAATTCACCCCTCCACTTT
CDR3 protein: CASSLDSLNSPLHF

clone size: .
V gene: TRBV28
J gene: TRBJ2-7
D gene: .
CDR3 DNA: TGTGCCAGCGGCCAGGAGGATCTCGAGCAGTACTTC
CDR3 protein: CASGQEDLEQYF

clone size: .
V gene: TRBV5-1
J gene: TRBJ2-7
D gene: .
CDR3 DNA: TGCGCCAGCAGCTTGGGCGACAGTGCGATCTACGAGCAGTACTTC
CDR3 protein: CASSLGDSAIYEQYF

clone size: .
V gene: TRBV7-9
J gene: TRBJ2-2
D gene: TRBD2
CDR3 DNA: TGTGCCAGCAGCGTTAGGGCTAGCGGGAGTGAAACCGGGGAGCTGTTTTTT
CDR3 protein: CASSVRASGSETGELFF

clone size: .
V gene: TRBV19
J gene: TRBJ1-3
D gene: .
CDR3 DNA: TGTGCCAGTAGTATTCGGGTCGGAAACACCATATATTTT
CDR3 protein: CASSIRVGNTIYF

clone size: .
V gene: TRBV10-2
J gene: TRBJ2-1
D gene: .
CDR3 DNA: TGCGCCAGCAGGGCGGACAATGAGCAGTTCTTC
CDR3 protein: CASRADNEQFF

clone size: .
V gene: TRBV12-5
J gene: TRBJ1-1
D gene: TRBD1
CDR3 DNA: TGTGCTAGTGGTTTGGTATGGGGAAGGGGGCGAACTGAAGCTTTCTTT
CDR3 protein: CASGLVWGRGRTEAFF

clone size: few
V gene: TRBV25-1
J gene: TRBJ2-2
D gene: .
CDR3 DNA: TGTGCCAGCAGTGCCGATTGGACTCCGAACACCGGGGAGCTGTTTTTT
CDR3 protein: CASSADWTPNTGELFF

clone size: .
V gene: TRBV10-3
J gene: TRBJ2-7
D gene: TRBD1
CDR3 DNA: TGTGCCATCAGTGGGGACAGAGGCTCCTACGAGCAGTACTTC
CDR3 protein: CAISGDRGSYEQYF

clone size: .
V gene: TRBV13
J gene: TRBJ1-3
D gene: .
CDR3 DNA: TGTGCCAGCAGCTTAGTCAGGGGCAACACCATATATTTT
CDR3 protein: CASSLVRGNTIYF

clone size: .
V gene: TRBV29-1
J gene: TRBJ2-7
D gene: TRBD2
CDR3 DNA: TGCAGTTTTGTAGCGGGAGTTGCCTACGAGCAGTACTTC
CDR3 protein: CSFVAGVAYEQYF

clone size: .
V gene: TRBV5-1
J gene: TRBJ2-5
D gene: .
CDR3 DNA: TGCGCCAGCTCCGGGTCAGGAGGGGCAGAGACCCAGTACTTC
CDR3 protein: CASSGSGGAETQYF

clone size: .
V gene: TRBV20-1
J gene: TRBJ2-3
D gene: TRBD2
CDR3 DNA: TGCAGTGCTACTGACCCCCGAGCGGGAAACACAGATACGCAGTATTTT
CDR3 protein: CSATDPRAGNTDTQYF

clone size: .
V gene: TRBV25-1
J gene: TRBJ2-2
D gene: TRBD1
CDR3 DNA: TGTGCCAGCAGTGTCAACAGGGGACACACCGGGGAGCTGTTTTTT
CDR3 protein: CASSVNRGHTGELFF

clone size: .
V gene: TRBV7-9
J gene: TRBJ1-1
D gene: .
CDR3 DNA: TGTGCCAGCAGACGAGCCCCGGGCCCAGGGGATACTGAAGCTTTCTTT
CDR3 protein: CASRRAPGPGDTEAFF

clone size: .
V gene: TRBV6-4
J gene: TRBJ1-3
D gene: TRBD1
CDR3 DNA: TGTGCCAGCAGTCCTCCCCCCGACAGGGCCTCTGGAAACACCATATATTTT
CDR3 protein: CASSPPPDRASGNTIYF

clone size: .
V gene: TRBV7-3
J gene: TRBJ2-7
D gene: TRBD1
CDR3 DNA: TGTGCCAGCAGCCCTCCAGGGACAGATTCTCCCTACGAGCAGTACTTC
CDR3 protein: CASSPPGTDSPYEQYF

clone size: .
V gene: TRBV4-1
J gene: TRBJ1-2
D gene: .
CDR3 DNA: TGCGCCAGCAGCCAAGGTGATCGGGCTAACTATGGCTACACCTTC
CDR3 protein: CASSQGDRANYGYTF

clone size: .
V gene: TRBV9
J gene: TRBJ2-7
D gene: TRBD2
CDR3 DNA: TGTGCCAGCAGCGTATGGGACTACTCCTACGAGCAGTACTTC
CDR3 protein: CASSVWDYSYEQYF

clone size: .
V gene: TRBV12-3/TRBV12-4
J gene: TRBJ2-5
D gene: .
CDR3 DNA: TGTGCCAGCAGTGACAGAGCCCAAGAGACCCAGTACTTC
CDR3 protein: CASSDRAQETQYF

clone size: once
V gene: TRBV5-1
J gene: TRBJ2-2
D gene: TRBD2
CDR3 DNA: TGCGCCAGCAGCTTGACTAGCGGGAACACCGGGGAGCTGTTTTTT
CDR3 protein: CASSLTSGNTGELFF

clone size: .
V gene: TRBV12-3/TRBV12-4
J gene: TRBJ1-2
D gene: .
CDR3 DNA: TGTGCCAGCAGTTTCGGGGGATTTGGCTACACCTTC
CDR3 protein: CASSFGGFGYTF

clone size: .
V gene: TRBV27
J gene: TRBJ2-3
D gene: .
CDR3 DNA: TGTGCCAGCAGATTCGGACAGATCCGCACAGATACGCAGTATTTT
CDR3 protein: CASRFGQIRTDTQYF